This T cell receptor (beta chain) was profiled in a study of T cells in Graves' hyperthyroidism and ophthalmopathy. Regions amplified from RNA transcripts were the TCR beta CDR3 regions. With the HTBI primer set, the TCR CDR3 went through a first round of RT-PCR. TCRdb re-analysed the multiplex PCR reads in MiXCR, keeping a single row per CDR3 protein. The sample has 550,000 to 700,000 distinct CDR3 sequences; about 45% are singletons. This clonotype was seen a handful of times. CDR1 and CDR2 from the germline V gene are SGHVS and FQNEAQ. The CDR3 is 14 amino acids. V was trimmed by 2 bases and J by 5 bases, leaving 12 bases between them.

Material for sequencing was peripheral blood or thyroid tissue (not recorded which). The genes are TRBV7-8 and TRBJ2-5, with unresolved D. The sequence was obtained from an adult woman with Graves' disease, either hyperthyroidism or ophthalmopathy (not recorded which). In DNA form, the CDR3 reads TGTGCCAGCAGCTTAACTGGGCCGGAGGAGACCCAGTACTTC. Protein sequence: CASSLTGPEETQYF.